This T cell receptor beta chain appears in the sequencing data of a study of shared clonotypes between healthy human individuals. Deep was the level used in running the assay. Libraries were prepared by immunoSEQ multiplex PCR; TCRdb keeps only in-frame clonotypes and omits some of them. The sample contains 800,000 to 950,000 clones, 96% of which appear only once. Naive-designated CD8 cells lacked CD45RO, were positively enriched for CCR7, and omitted terminally differentiated effector memory CD45RA+ cells. Sequencing was carried out using naive CD8+ T cells sorted from blood. The TCR originated in a man aged 25-40 years in good health.

CDR3 sequence reads: CASSQDEGLAEAFF. The CDR3 nucleotides are TGCGCCAGCAGCCAAGATGAGGGGTTGGCTGAAGCTTTCTTT. The J gene is TRBJ1-1, the V gene TRBV4-1; D might be TRBD1 (5 bases). Between the trimmed V and J ends, which lost 0 bases and 6 bases, there was a span of 11 bases. The germline gives CDR1 MGHRA, CDR2 YSYEKL. There are 14 residues in the CDR3.